The clone carrying this TCR beta chain was found many times. What it binds is not known. This record belongs to a study of response to subunit inactivated influenza vaccine. TCRdb processed the RT-PCR reads anew with MiXCR; each CDR3 protein has one entry. The sample has 800,000 to 1,000,000 distinct CDR3 sequences, roughly 20% seen once; the top ten hold 10%. In germline, CDR1 is SGHRS, CDR2 YFSETQ. This CDR3 has 19 amino acids. Trimming cost V 1 base and J 2 bases, with 19 bases left between them. Study outcomes and limitations: Authors suggested seasonal influenza vaccinations each recruit few new T cells.

The source material was PBMCs from blood, sampled about 5 days after vaccination. The V and J genes are TRBV5-1 and TRBJ2-6; D call uncertain. This TCR was sampled from a middle-aged man who received an inactivated influenza vaccine. The CDR3 nucleotides are TGCGCCAGCAGCTTGTGGAGCCCAGCCGTAACTGCTGGGGCCAACGTCCTGACTTTC. This encodes CASSLWSPAVTAGANVLTF.